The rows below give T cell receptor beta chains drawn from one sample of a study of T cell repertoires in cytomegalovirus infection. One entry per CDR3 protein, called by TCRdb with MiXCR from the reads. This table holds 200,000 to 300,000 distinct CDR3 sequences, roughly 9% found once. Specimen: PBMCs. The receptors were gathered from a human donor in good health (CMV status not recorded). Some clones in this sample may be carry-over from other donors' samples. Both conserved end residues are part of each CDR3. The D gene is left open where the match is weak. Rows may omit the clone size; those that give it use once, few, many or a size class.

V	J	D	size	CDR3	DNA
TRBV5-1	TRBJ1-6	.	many	CASSNRAENSPLHF	TGCGCCAGCAGCAACCGGGCAGAAAATTCACCCCTCCACTTT
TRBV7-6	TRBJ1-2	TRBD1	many	CASSLVSGGTYGYTF	TGTGCCAGCAGCTTAGTGTCAGGGGGCACGTATGGCTACACCTTC
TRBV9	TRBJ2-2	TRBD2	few	CASSSRPGLGGTGELFF	TGTGCCAGCAGCTCTCGACCGGGACTAGGAGGGACCGGGGAGCTGTTTTTT
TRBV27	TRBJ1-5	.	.	CASSLYWDQPQHF	TGTGCCAGCAGTTTATACTGGGATCAGCCCCAGCATTTT
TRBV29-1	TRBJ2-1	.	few	CSVPTGASARDEQFF	TGCAGCGTCCCCACCGGCGCTAGCGCAAGGGATGAGCAGTTCTTC
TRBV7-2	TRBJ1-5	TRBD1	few	CASSPNTGGANNQPQHF	TGTGCCAGCAGCCCGAACACAGGGGGCGCGAACAATCAGCCCCAGCATTTT
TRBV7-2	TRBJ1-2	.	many	CASSPQGSASGGYTF	TGTGCCAGCAGCCCCCAAGGTTCCGCGTCTGGAGGCTACACCTTC
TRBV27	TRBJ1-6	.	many	CASSSDASPLHF	TGTGCCAGCAGTTCCGACGCCTCACCCCTCCACTTT
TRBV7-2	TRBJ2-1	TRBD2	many	CASSNRLAGGNEQFF	TGTGCCAGCAGCAATAGACTAGCGGGAGGCAATGAGCAGTTCTTC
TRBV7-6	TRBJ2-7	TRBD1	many	CASSLSRDRTYEQYF	TGTGCCAGCAGCTTATCCCGGGACAGAACCTACGAGCAGTACTTC
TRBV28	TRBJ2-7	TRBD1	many	CASSSGGTPNEQYF	TGTGCCAGCAGTTCAGGGGGTACCCCCAACGAGCAGTACTTC